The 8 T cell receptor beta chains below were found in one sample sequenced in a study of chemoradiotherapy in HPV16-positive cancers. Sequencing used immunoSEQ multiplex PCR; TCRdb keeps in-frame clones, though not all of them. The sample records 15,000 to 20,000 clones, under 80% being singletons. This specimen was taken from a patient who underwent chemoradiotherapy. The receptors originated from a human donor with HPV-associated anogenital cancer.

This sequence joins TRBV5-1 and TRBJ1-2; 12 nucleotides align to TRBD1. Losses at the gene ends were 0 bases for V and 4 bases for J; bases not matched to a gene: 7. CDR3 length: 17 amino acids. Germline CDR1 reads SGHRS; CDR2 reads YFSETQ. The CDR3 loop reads CASSLEGDRGRSYGYTF. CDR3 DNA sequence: TGCGCCAGCAGCTTGGAAGGGGACAGGGGGCGAAGCTATGGCTACACCTTC.

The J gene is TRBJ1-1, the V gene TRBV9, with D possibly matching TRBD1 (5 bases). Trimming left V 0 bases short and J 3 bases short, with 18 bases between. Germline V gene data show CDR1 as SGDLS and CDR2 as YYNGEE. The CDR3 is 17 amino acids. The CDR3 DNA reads TGTGCCAGCAGCGTAGCCGTAATGACAGCGGGGGACACTGAAGCTTTCTTT. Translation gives CASSVAVMTAGDTEAFF.

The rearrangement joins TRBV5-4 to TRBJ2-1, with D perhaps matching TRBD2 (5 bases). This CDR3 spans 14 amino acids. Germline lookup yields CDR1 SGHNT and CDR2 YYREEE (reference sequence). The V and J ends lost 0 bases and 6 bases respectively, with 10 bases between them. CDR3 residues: CASSLEASRNEQFF. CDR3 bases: TGTGCCAGCAGCTTGGAAGCTAGCCGCAATGAGCAGTTCTTC.

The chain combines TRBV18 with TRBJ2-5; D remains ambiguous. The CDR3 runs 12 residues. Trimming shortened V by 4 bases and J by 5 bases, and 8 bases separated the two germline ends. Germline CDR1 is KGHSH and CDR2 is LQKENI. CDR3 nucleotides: TGTGCCAGCTCACTTGCCCGGGAGACCCAGTACTTC. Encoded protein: CASSLARETQYF.

Here the CDR3 DNA reads TGTCCGACTCTCCTGGGGGGCAGCCCCTACGAGCAGTACTTC. It codes for CPTLLGGSPYEQYF. V usage is TRBV2 and J usage is TRBJ2-7; perhaps D is TRBD1 or TRBD2 (6 bases each). The germline V gene encodes CDR1 SNHLY and CDR2 FYNNEI. This CDR3 has 14 residues.

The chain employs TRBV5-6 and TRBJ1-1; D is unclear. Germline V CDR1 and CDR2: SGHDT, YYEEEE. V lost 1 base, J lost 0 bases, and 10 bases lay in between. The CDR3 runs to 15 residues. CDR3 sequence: CASSLRVGMNTEAFF. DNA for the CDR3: TGTGCCAGCAGCTTGCGGGTTGGGATGAACACTGAAGCTTTCTTT.

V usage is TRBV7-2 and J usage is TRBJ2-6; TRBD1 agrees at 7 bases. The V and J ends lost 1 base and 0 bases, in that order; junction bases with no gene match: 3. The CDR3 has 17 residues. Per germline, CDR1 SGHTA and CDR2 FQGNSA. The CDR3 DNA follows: TGTGCCAGCAGCTTAGGGACAGGACTCTCTGGGGCCAACGTCCTGACTTTC. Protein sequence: CASSLGTGLSGANVLTF.

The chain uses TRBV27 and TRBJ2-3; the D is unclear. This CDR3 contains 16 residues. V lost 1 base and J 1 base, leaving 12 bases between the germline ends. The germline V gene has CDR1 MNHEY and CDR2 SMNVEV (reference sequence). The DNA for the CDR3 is TGTGCCAGCAGTTTATGGCTAGGCGGTGGCACAGATACGCAGTATTTT. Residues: CASSLWLGGGTDTQYF.